This paragraph covers one T cell receptor (beta chain) sequence. Antigen unknown. This sample is drawn from a study of shared clonotypes between healthy human individuals. Study-wide results and caveats: Lower generation probabilities were found for non-shared clonotypes than for those shared by all four donors.

This CDR3 is built from 15 residues. V shed 5 bases and J 2 bases; nucleotides not matched to a gene: 8. The germline CDR1 and CDR2 sequences are SNHLY and FYNNEI. Produced via immunoSEQ multiplex PCR; TCRdb's table is partial and in-frame only. The sample lists about 680,000 clones; around two thirds were seen once. This receptor was obtained from a young woman in good health. V is TRBV2 and J is TRBJ2-7, with 8 bases fitting TRBD2. What was sequenced was memory CD4+ T cells sorted from blood. The subset here: CD45RA-negative fraction. CDR3 region: CASSPLTSEAYEQYF. In nucleotides, the CDR3 is TGTGCCAGCAGTCCTTTGACTAGCGAGGCCTACGAGCAGTACTTC. Complete variable domain (other parts from reference TRBV2 and TRBJ2-7): EPEVTQTPSHQVTQMGQEVILRCVPISNHLYFYWYRQILGQKVEFLVSFYNNEISEKSEIFDDQFSVERPDGSNFTLKIRSTKLEDSAMYFCASSPLTSEAYEQYFGPGTRLTVT.